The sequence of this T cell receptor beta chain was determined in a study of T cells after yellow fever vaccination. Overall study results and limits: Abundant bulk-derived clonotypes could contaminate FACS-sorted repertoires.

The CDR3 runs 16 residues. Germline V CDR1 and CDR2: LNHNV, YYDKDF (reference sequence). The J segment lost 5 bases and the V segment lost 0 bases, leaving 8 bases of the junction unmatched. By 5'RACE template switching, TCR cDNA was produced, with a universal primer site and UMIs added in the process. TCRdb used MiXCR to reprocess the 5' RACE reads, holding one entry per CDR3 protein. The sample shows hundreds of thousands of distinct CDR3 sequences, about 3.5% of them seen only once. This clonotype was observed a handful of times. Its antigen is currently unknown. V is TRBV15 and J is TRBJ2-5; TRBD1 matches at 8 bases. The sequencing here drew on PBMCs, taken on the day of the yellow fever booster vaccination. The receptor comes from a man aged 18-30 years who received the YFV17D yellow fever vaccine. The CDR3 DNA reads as TGTGCCACCAGCAGAGATGTGGGGACAGGATTGGAGACCCAGTACTTC. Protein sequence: CATSRDVGTGLETQYF.